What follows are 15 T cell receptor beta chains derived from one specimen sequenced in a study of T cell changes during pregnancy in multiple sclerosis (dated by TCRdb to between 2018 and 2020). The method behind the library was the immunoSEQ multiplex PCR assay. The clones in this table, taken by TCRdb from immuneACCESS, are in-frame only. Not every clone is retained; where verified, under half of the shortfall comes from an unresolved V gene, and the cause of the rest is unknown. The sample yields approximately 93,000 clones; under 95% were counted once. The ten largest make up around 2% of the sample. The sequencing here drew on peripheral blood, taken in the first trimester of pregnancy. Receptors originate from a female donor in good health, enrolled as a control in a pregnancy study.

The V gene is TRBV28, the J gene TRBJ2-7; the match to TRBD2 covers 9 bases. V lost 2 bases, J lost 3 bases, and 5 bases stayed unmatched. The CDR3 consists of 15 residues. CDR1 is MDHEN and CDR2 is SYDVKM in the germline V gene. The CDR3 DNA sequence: TGTGCCAGCAGTTTAAGCCTAGCGGGGCGCTACGAGCAGTACTTC. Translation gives CASSLSLAGRYEQYF.

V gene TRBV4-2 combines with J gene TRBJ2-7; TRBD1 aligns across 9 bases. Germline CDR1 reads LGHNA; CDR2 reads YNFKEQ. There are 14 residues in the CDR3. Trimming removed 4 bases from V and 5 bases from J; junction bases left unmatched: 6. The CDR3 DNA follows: TGTGCCAGCAGCCCGGGACAGGGAGGAAACGAGCAGTACTTC. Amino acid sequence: CASSPGQGGNEQYF.

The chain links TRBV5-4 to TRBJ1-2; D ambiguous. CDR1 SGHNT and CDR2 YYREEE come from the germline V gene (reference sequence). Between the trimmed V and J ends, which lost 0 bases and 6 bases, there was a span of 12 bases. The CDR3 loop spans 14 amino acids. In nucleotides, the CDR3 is TGTGCCAGCAGCTTGGGAGGCTATCTAAATGGCTACACCTTC. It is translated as CASSLGGYLNGYTF.

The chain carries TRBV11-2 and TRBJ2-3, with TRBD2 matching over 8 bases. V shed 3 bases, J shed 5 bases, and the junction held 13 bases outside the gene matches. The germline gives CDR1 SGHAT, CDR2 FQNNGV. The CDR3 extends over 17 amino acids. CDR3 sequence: CASSFSGSGGGGDTQYF. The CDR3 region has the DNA TGTGCCAGCAGCTTCTCCGGCAGCGGGGGTGGTGGAGATACGCAGTATTTT. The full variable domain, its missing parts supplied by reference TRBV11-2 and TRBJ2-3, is EAGVAQSPRYKIIEKRQSVAFWCNPISGHATLYWYQQILGQGPKLLIQFQNNGVVDDSQLPKDRFSAERLKGVDSTLKIQPAKLEDSAVYLCASSFSGSGGGGDTQYFGPGTRLTVL.

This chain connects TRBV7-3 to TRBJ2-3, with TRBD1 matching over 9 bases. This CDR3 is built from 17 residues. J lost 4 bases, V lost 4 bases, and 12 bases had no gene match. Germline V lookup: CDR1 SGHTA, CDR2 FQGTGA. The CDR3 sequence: CASSSQGDRDSPDTQYF. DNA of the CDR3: TGTGCCAGCAGCTCACAGGGGGACAGGGATTCTCCAGATACGCAGTATTTT.

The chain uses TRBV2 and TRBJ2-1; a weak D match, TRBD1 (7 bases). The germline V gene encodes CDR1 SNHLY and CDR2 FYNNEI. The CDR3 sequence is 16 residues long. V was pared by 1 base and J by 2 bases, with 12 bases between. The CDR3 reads CASSEEGGQTYNEQFF. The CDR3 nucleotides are TGTGCCAGCAGTGAAGAGGGGGGACAGACCTACAATGAGCAGTTCTTC.

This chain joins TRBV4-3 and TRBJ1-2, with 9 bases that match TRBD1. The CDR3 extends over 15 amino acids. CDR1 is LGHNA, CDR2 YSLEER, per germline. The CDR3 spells CAEPPGQGINYGYTF. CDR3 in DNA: TGCGCGGAACCACCGGGACAGGGAATTAACTATGGCTACACCTTC.

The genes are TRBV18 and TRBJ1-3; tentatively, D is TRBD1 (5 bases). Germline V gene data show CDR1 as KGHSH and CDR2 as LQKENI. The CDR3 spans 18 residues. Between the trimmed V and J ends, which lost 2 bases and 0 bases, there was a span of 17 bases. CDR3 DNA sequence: TGTGCCAGCTCACCAAATCGCGGCCGGGGGTCCTCTGGAAACACCATATATTTT. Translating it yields CASSPNRGRGSSGNTIYF.

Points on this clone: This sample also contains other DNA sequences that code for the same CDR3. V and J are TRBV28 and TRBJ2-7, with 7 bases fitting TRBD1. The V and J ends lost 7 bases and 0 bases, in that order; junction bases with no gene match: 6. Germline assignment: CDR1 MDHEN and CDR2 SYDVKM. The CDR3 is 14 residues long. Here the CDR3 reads CASKTGTASYEQYF. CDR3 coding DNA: TGTGCCAGCAAAACCGGGACAGCCTCCTACGAGCAGTACTTC.

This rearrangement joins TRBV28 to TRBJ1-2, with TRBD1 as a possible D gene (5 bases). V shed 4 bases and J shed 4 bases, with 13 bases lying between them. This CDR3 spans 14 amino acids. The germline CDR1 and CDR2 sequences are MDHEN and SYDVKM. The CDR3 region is CASSWAQAPYGYTF. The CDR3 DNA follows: TGTGCCAGCAGTTGGGCACAGGCCCCCTATGGCTACACCTTC.

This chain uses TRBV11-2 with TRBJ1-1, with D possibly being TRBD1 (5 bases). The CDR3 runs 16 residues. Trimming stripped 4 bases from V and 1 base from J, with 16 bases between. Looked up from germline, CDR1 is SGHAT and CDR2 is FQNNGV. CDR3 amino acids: CASSSPGRQANTEAFF. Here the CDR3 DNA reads TGTGCCAGCAGCTCCCCAGGGAGGCAGGCGAACACTGAAGCTTTCTTT.

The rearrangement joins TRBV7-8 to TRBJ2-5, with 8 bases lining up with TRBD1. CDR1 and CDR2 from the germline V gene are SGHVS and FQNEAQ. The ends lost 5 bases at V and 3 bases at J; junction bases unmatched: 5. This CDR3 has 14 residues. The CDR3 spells CASSQTTGEETQYF. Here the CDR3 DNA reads TGTGCCAGCAGCCAAACGACAGGGGAAGAGACCCAGTACTTC.

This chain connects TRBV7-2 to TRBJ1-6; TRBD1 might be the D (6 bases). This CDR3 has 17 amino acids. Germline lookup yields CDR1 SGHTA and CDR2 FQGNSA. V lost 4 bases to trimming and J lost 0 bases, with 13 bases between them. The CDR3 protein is CASSSSQGSSYNSPLHF. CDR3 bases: TGTGCCAGCAGCTCAAGCCAGGGGAGCTCCTATAATTCACCCCTCCACTTT.

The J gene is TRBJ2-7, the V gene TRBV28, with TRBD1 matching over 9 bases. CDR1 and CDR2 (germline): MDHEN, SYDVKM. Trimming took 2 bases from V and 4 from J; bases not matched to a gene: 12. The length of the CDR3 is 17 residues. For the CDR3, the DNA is TGTGCCAGCAGTTTAGGGGCCCCGGGACAGGGATTATACGAGCAGTACTTC. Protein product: CASSLGAPGQGLYEQYF. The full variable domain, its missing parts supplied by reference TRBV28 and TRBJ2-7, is DVKVTQSSRYLVKRTGEKVFLECVQDMDHENMFWYRQDPGLGLRLIYFSYDVKMKEKGDIPEGYSVSREKKERFSLILESASTNQTSMYLCASSLGAPGQGLYEQYFGPGTRLTVT.

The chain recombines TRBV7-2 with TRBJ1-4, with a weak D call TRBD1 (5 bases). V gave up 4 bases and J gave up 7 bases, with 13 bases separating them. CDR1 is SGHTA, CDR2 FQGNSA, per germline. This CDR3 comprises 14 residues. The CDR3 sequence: CASSSRGRGEKLFF. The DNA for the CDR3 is TGTGCCAGCAGCTCTCGAGGAAGGGGTGAAAAACTGTTTTTT.